This entry is about one T cell receptor beta chain. Treatment denoted: 15 to 20 received Ad26.COV2.S at low or high dose, single or two shots; roughly five received placebo; per-sample allocation not given. Material that was analyzed had been drawn on day 63 after the first vaccine or placebo injection. An adult donor aged 18-55 years was enrolled in Boston. V lost 6 bases, J lost 9 bases, and 10 bases stayed unmatched. Germline V lookup: CDR1 SNHLY, CDR2 FYNNEI. The CDR3 has 13 amino acids. This entry belongs to a study of Ad26.COV2.S vaccination and SARS-CoV-2 variants. Looking at the study overall: COV1001, an Ad26.COV2.S trial, supplied this vaccine-arm donor.

The data were produced by immunoSEQ multiplex PCR, yet TCRdb's version contains in-frame clones alone and is incomplete. The repertoire has 300,000 to 500,000 clones, around 85% of them found once; the top ten carry 3.5%. The sequence derives from a person between 18 and 59 years old who received the Ad26.COV2.S COVID-19 vaccine or a placebo. Sequencing used peripheral blood, obtained in a trial of Ad26.COV2.S vaccine versus placebo. The V gene is TRBV2, the J gene TRBJ1-1; 7 bases align to TRBD1. DNA of the CDR3: TGTGCCAGCAGGTACCCGGGACAGCAGAAAGCTTTCTTT. This encodes CASRYPGQQKAFF.